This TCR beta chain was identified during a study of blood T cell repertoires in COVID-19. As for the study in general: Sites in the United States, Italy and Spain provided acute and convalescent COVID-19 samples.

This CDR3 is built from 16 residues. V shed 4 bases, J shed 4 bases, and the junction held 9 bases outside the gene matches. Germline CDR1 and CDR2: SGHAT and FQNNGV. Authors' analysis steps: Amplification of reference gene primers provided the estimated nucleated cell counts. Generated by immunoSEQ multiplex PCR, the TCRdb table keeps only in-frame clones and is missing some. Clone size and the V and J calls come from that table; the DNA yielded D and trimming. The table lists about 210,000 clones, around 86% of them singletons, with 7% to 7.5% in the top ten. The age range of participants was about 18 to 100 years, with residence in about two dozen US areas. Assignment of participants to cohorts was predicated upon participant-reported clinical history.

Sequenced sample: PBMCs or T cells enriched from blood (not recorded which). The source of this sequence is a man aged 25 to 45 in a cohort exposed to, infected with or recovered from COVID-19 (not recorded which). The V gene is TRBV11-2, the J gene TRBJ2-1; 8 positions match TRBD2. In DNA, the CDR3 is TGTGCCAGCAGCTCCAGTACCCTAGCGGGTTACAATGAGCAGTTCTTC. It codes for CASSSSTLAGYNEQFF.